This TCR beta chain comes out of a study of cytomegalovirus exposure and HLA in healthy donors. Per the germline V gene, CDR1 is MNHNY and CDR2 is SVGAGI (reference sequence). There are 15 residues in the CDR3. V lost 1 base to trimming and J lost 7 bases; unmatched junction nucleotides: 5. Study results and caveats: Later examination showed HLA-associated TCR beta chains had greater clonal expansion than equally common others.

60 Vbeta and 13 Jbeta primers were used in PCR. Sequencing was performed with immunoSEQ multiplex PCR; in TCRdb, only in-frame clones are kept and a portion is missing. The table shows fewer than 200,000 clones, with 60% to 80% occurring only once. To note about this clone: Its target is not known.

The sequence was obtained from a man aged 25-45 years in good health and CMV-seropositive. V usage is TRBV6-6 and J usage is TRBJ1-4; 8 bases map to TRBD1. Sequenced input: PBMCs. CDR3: CASSYFQGAAEKLFF. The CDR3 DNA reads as TGTGCCAGCAGTTACTTTCAGGGGGCGGCTGAAAAACTGTTTTTT.